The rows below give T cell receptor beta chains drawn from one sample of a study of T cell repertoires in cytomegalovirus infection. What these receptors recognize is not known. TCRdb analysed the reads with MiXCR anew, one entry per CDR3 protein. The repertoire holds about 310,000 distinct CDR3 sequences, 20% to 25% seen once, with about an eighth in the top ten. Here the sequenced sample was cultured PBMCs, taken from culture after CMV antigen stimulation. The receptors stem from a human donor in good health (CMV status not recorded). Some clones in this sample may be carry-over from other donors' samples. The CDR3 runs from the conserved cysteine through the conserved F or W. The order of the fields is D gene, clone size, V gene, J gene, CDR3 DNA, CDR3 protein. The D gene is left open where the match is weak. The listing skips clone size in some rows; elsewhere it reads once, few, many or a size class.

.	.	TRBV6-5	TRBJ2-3	TGTGCCAGCAGTTCGGGCCGCCTTAAGGCAGATACGCAGTATTTT	CASSSGRLKADTQYF
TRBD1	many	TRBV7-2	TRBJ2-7	TGTGCCAGCAGCTTACAGGGGGTCTACGAGCAGTACTTC	CASSLQGVYEQYF
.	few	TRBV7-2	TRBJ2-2	TGTGCCAGCAGCCAGAGGGGGGGGCCTAACACCGGGGAGCTGTTTTTT	CASSQRGGPNTGELFF
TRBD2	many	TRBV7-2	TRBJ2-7	TGTGCCAGCAGCTTAGTGGCTAGCGGAGACTACGAGCAGTACTTC	CASSLVASGDYEQYF
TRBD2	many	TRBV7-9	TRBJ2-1	TGTGCCAGCAGCAAACCTTATTTAGCGGGAGGGCGGAATGAGCAGTTCTTC	CASSKPYLAGGRNEQFF
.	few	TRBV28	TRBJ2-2	TGTGCCAGCAGGGGGACATCCCCCGGGGAGCTGTTTTTT	CASRGTSPGELFF
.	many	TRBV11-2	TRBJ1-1	TGTGCCAGCAGCTTAGGGGGCCGGCCAGGGCGGAACACTGAAGCTTTCTTT	CASSLGGRPGRNTEAFF
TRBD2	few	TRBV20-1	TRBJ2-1	TGCAGTGCTCTGTCCAGCGGGAGGGCGAATGAGCAGTTCTTC	CSALSSGRANEQFF
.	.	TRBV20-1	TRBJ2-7	TGCAGTGCTCACCCGTTCGCAGGGCAGAGGTACGAGCAGTACTTC	CSAHPFAGQRYEQYF
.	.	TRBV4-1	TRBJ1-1	TGCGCCAGCAGCCAGATCCCAGGGATGAACACTGAAGCTTTCTTT	CASSQIPGMNTEAFF
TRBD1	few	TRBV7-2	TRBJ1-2	TGTGCCAGCAGCTTAGGTGGACAGGGGGGCTACACCTTC	CASSLGGQGGYTF
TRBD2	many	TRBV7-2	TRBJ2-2	TGTGCCAGCAGCCCCATTGGACTAGCGGGAGCCGGGGAGCTGTTTTTT	CASSPIGLAGAGELFF
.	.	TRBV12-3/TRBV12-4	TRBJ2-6	TGTGCCTGTAGGGTCTCTGGGGCCAACGTCCTGACTTTC	CACRVSGANVLTF
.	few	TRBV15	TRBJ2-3	TGTGCCACCAGCAGAGATCCTCAGAACACGGATACGCAGTATTTT	CATSRDPQNTDTQYF
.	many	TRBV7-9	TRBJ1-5	TGTGCCAGCAGCGCCTTACAGGGTCGGGGCAATCAGCCCCAGCATTTT	CASSALQGRGNQPQHF
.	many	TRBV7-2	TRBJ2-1	TGTGCCAGCAGCTCCGCGGGAACTCGCTCCTACAATGAGCAGTTCTTC	CASSSAGTRSYNEQFF
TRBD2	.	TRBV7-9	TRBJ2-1	TGTGCCAGCAGCCCCTTAGGGGGAGCGGGAGGCTTTAGCTCCTACAATGAGCAGTTCTTC	CASSPLGGAGGFSSYNEQFF
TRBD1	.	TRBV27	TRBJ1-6	TGTGCCAGCAACCCCGGACAGGGCTATAATTCACCCCTCCACTTT	CASNPGQGYNSPLHF
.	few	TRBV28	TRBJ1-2	TGTGCCAGTTACACGCAGGCTAACTATGGCTACACCTTC	CASYTQANYGYTF
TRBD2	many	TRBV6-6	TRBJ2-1	TGTGCCAGCAGTTGGAGGGTGGTCCCGAGCGGTAGCGGGAGGCGGAATGAGCAGTTCTTC	CASSWRVVPSGSGRRNEQFF
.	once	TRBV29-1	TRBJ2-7	TGCAGCGTTGGAAGGAAAGGCATATCCTACGAGCAGTACTTC	CSVGRKGISYEQYF
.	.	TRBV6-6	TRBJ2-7	TGTGCCAGCAGTTTTTCCCCCGGCAGGGGCTCCTACGAGCAGTACTTC	CASSFSPGRGSYEQYF
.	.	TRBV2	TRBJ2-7	TGTGCCAGCAGTGAGGCCTCCTACCAGCAGTACTTC	CASSEASYQQYF
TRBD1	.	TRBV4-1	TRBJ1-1	TGCGCCAGCAGCCATCGCCCCCGACAGGGGAAGAGTGGGGAAGCTTTCTTT	CASSHRPRQGKSGEAFF
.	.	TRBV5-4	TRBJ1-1	TGTGCCAGCAGCTTGGTGGAGGAGCAGGGACGAACTTTCTTT	CASSLVEEQGRTFF